The clone carrying this T cell receptor (beta chain) has a count of ten or more. What it binds is unknown. This sample is drawn from a study of molecular identifiers for immune sequencing clone quantification. The use of previously described methods and listed TCR primers produced the bulk TCR libraries. TCRdb re-analysed the PCR reads in MiXCR, keeping a single row per CDR3 protein. The sample yields just under 65,000 distinct CDR3 sequences, under 20% seen once. The naive CD8 libraries originated from between roughly 19,000 and 1,100,000 sorted cells and drew on 10%, 30% or 50% RNA. Study-wide findings and caveats: Sizes of clones that are highly expanded could be underestimated (if identical TCR molecules share a barcode).

Trimming stripped 7 bases from V and 2 bases from J, with 22 bases between. Germline V gene data show CDR1 as MDHEN and CDR2 as SYDVKM. The CDR3 covers 17 residues. The sequence was collected from a human donor in good health. Some libraries in this study had Jurkat cell RNA spiked in. The genes are TRBV28 and TRBJ2-3, with D perhaps TRBD2 (6 bases). The sequenced sample was naive CD8+ T cells from blood, with Jurkat cell RNA spiked in. Sample subset: FACS-sorted CD8+CD4-CCR7+CD45RA+ naive T cells. The DNA of the CDR3 is TGTGCCAGCACTACTCGTTCGGACTATACCCACACAGATACGCAGTATTTT. Translation gives CASTTRSDYTHTDTQYF.